This note documents a single T cell receptor beta chain sequence. It lacks a known antigen. No much larger clone exists at a distance of one base, and base qualities are not known. This specimen belongs to a study of blood T cell repertoires in COVID-19 (dated by TCRdb to 2019 to 2021). Background on the whole study: The collaborator samples originated in the United States, Italy and Spain and spanned the acute and convalescent phases of COVID-19. Subjects who had been exposed to COVID-19, were actively infected with it, or had recovered from it provided the deeply sampled blood TCRbeta repertoires that made up the dataset. The samples were drawn from the first 160 participants of the ongoing ImmuneRACE study and from over 950 subjects provided by 6 global collaborators. The repertoires were released in a freely available public database meant as a resource for research on the immune response to SARS-CoV-2. The prospective study material was composed of cDNA or gDNA derived from T cells, B-cell-depleted T cells, or PBMCs. A de-identified subject ID, COVID-19 status, age in years and sex were almost always included in the sample metadata. Where available, HLA class I and class II types were obtained from metadata supplied by the sample provider rather than from assay-based typing. Overall study outcomes, separate from this receptor: How much clinical and demographic metadata was included differed by source and by participant, and the metadata was provided uncurated.

TCRbeta CDR3 regions were amplified from genomic DNA using the immunoSEQ Assay, a bias-controlled multiplex PCR. The source study handled its data this way. The number of nucleated cells in each sample was estimated by amplification of reference gene primers within the assay. To quantify the absolute abundance of each unique TCRbeta CDR3 rearrangement, sequence reads were collapsed and filtered. Productive Simpson clonality was computed per sample as the square root of Simpson's diversity index over productive rearrangements. Not all clones reach the TCRdb copy of this immuneACCESS table, which keeps in-frame sequences only. Checked studies attribute under half of the gap to unresolved V genes and leave the rest unexplained. V, J and clone size reflect that table, while D and trimming were determined from the DNA. The sample profile shows 200,000 to 250,000 clones; around nine tenths of them were found once. Roughly a tenth of the sample belongs to the ten largest clones.

CDR1 and CDR2, looked up from the germline V gene, are SGHDT and YYEEEE. CDR3 length: 16 amino acids, cysteine to phenylalanine. CDR3 DNA is the only sequence kept; it has 48 bases, read in frame from the first base. At the junction V is shortened by 4 bases and J by 0 bases, with 14 bases in between. Participants in the prospective study were enrolled through a virtual design, were aged about 18 to 90 years, and lived in 24 United States geographic areas. In the prospective study, participants were assigned to cohorts based on the clinical history participants reported in a screening survey and a study questionnaire. ImmuneRACE Cohort 3 recovered participants were defined by two consecutive negative NP/OP PCR tests, healthcare professional clearance, or symptom resolution. Mobile phlebotomists in the prospective study collected whole blood, serum and a nasopharyngeal or oropharyngeal swab from every participant. Prospective study participants could optionally give additional blood draws and questionnaires over an approximately two-month period. Before DNA extraction, blood samples from the prospective study were shipped at room temperature or frozen.

This TCR derives from a man aged 25-40 years who had recovered from COVID-19. Sequenced: PBMCs or T cells enriched from blood (not recorded which). The rearranged chain carries TRBV5-6 and TRBJ1-3; no D segment can be confidently identified. The CDR3 in this case is CASSIPGVSSGNTIYF. The bases read TGTGCCAGCAGCATCCCAGGCGTCTCCTCTGGAAACACCATATATTTT.